The 13 T cell receptor beta chains presented below share a single source sample, sequenced in a study of blood T cells in healthy people across ages (dated by TCRdb to 2015 to 2017). The library was generated by 5' RACE. The reads were generated on an Illumina HiSeq 2500. A second roughly 7 to 11 cycle PCR used a sample-barcoded 5' primer and a J-beta primer mix. TCRdb reprocessing: public reads trimmed at Q25 with fastp, clones called with MiXCR, in-frame beta chains kept. Records with the same CDR3 protein are collapsed into one entry carrying the most frequent genes and DNA. This sample comprises about 1.5 million distinct CDR3 sequences, approximately 42% of them detected only once. The ten largest clonotypes hold under 5% of the sample. What was sequenced was blood. These receptors came from a young woman in good health.

This chain connects TRBV4-3 to TRBJ2-5; 7 bases match TRBD1. Germline trimming cut 1 base from V and 0 bases from J; bases unmatched to any gene: 5. Germline V gene data show CDR1 as LGHNA and CDR2 as YSLEER. This CDR3 has 16 residues. The CDR3, as DNA: TGCGCCAGCAGCCAAGGCCCCGACAGGGACCAAGAGACCCAGTACTTC. Translated, it gives CASSQGPDRDQETQYF.

The rearrangement uses TRBV10-3 and TRBJ2-7; tentatively, D is TRBD1 (5 bases). V lost 2 bases and J 5 bases, leaving 10 bases between the germline ends. The CDR3 contains 13 residues. Germline CDR1 and CDR2: ENHRY and SYGVKD. The CDR3: CAISESRAHEQYF. In nucleotides, the CDR3 is TGTGCCATCAGTGAGAGCAGGGCCCACGAGCAGTACTTC.

The chain combines TRBV18 with TRBJ1-6; 8 bases match TRBD1. From germline, CDR1 is KGHSH and CDR2 LQKENI. V lost 3 bases and J lost 3; bases outside the gene matches: 7. This CDR3 comprises 17 residues. The CDR3 DNA is TGTGCCAGCTCACCGCTAGGGGGGACAGGCTATAATTCACCCCTCCACTTT. Its protein product is CASSPLGGTGYNSPLHF.

This clonotype showed up just a few times. The V gene is TRBV28, the J gene TRBJ2-1; TRBD1 matches 7 bases. The germline CDR1 and CDR2 sequences are MDHEN and SYDVKM. V shed 3 bases, J shed 7 bases, and the junction held 6 bases outside the gene matches. The CDR3 has 14 amino acids. CDR3 protein: CASSLRGGGNEQFF. Written as DNA, the CDR3 is TGTGCCAGCAGTTTGAGAGGGGGCGGGAATGAGCAGTTCTTC.

This clonotype was counted between two and nine times. The rearrangement joins TRBV6-2 or TRBV6-3 to TRBJ1-5; 8 bases fit TRBD1. Germline CDR1 and CDR2: MNHEY and SVGEGT. This CDR3 region has 14 residues. V gave up 5 bases and J gave up 8 bases; unmatched junction bases: 8. The CDR3 DNA reads as TGTGCCAGCAGTACAGGACAGGGTGGCAAGCCCCAGCATTTT. It translates to CASSTGQGGKPQHF.

The chain is built from TRBV2 and TRBJ1-1; D not resolved. V lost 8 bases, J lost 0 bases, and 7 bases lay in between. CDR3 length equals 12 residues. Germline CDR1 is SNHLY and CDR2 is FYNNEI. In DNA, the CDR3 is TGTGCCAGCCTCAGAATGAACACTGAAGCTTTCTTT. It encodes CASLRMNTEAFF.

The V call is TRBV4-3, the J call TRBJ2-2; D might be TRBD2 (5 bases). Germline V CDR1 and CDR2: LGHNA, YSLEER. Trimming removed 4 bases from V and 5 bases from J, with 14 bases in between. The CDR3 covers 15 residues. The CDR3 DNA sequence: TGCGCCAGCAGCCTGGAGCGTTCGGGGACCGGGGAGCTGTTTTTT. It codes for CASSLERSGTGELFF.

This clonotype was counted only a few times. The rearrangement uses TRBV6-2 or TRBV6-3 and TRBJ2-1; 8 bases fit TRBD1. The V gene end was trimmed by 6 bases and the J gene end by 5 bases; junction bases not matched to a gene: 9. The germline gives CDR1 MNHEY, CDR2 SVGEGT. This CDR3 contains 15 residues. CDR3 DNA: TGTGCCAGCAGGCCCGGACAGGGAGTACACAATGAGCAGTTCTTC. Its protein product is CASRPGQGVHNEQFF.

This clonotype came up a few times. The chain combines TRBV14 with TRBJ2-7; 9 positions agree with TRBD1. Trimming took 7 bases from V and 3 from J; bases not matched to a gene: 10. The CDR3 is 15 residues long. Germline CDR1 and CDR2: SGHDN and FVKESK. The CDR3 DNA reads TGTGCCAGCAATTCCCCCGGGACAGGGAACTACGAGCAGTACTTC. Translating gives CASNSPGTGNYEQYF.

This chain links TRBV7-9 with TRBJ2-4; no reliable D call. The CDR3 loop spans 14 amino acids. With 2 bases removed from V and 13 bases from J, the gap between germline ends came to 18 bases. CDR1 and CDR2 from the germline V gene are SEHNR and FQNEAQ (reference sequence). DNA for the CDR3: TGTGCCAGCAGCTTAAGTCTTTCACCCCTAGAGCAGTACTTC. As protein: CASSLSLSPLEQYF.

This clonotype was recorded a few times. The rearrangement uses TRBV20-1 and TRBJ2-7; the D is unclear. V was cut by 3 bases and J by 0 bases, with 9 bases left in between. This CDR3 is 13 amino acids long. Germline V gene lookup returns CDR1 DFQATT and CDR2 SNEGSKA (reference sequence). The CDR3 bases are TGCAGTGCTAGCGCTAGTAGCTCCTACGAGCAGTACTTC. Translating gives CSASASSSYEQYF.

This chain joins TRBV9 and TRBJ2-2, with D possibly TRBD2 on 5 matching bases. Germline CDR1 is SGDLS and CDR2 is YYNGEE. Trimming removed 2 bases at V and 4 bases at J, with 12 bases between. There are 15 residues in the CDR3. The CDR3 spells CASSVHRDPTGELFF. CDR3 nucleotide sequence: TGTGCCAGCAGCGTCCACCGGGATCCCACCGGGGAGCTGTTTTTT. The full variable domain, in which reference TRBV9 and TRBJ2-2 provide the parts outside the CDR3, is DSGVTQTPKHLITATGQRVTLRCSPRSGDLSVYWYQQSLDQGLQFLIQYYNGEERAKGNILERFSAQQFPDLHSELNLSSLELGDSALYFCASSVHRDPTGELFFGEGSRLTVL.

This clonotype was counted only a few times. J is TRBJ2-3 and V is TRBV20-1, with D perhaps TRBD2 (6 bases). The germline gives CDR1 DFQATT, CDR2 SNEGSKA (reference sequence). The CDR3 totals 14 residues. Trimming shortened V by 6 bases and J by 2 bases, and 15 bases separated the two germline ends. The CDR3 loop reads CSAQAPGDTDTQYF. The CDR3 DNA sequence: TGCAGTGCACAGGCGCCGGGGGACACAGATACGCAGTATTTT.